Listed below are T cell receptor beta chains from one sample, sequenced in a study of blood T cells in healthy people across ages. Via MiXCR, TCRdb re-called the 5' RACE reads, giving one row per CDR3 protein. The table lists 1.5 million or so distinct CDR3 sequences, roughly 40% of them singletons. Sequenced input: blood. The receptors shown here come from a woman under 30 in good health. Both conserved end residues are part of each CDR3. Fields, in order: CDR3 protein, CDR3 DNA, clone size, D gene, V gene, J gene. A D gene is named only where the DNA matches it firmly. Rows give clone size only sometimes, using once, few, many, or a class for an expanded clone.

CASTSLALYNEQFF	TGTGCCAGCACCTCACTAGCGCTTTACAATGAGCAGTTCTTC	-	TRBD2	TRBV28	TRBJ2-1
CASRERQGKGLRYTF	TGTGCCAGCAGAGAAAGACAGGGTAAAGGGTTGCGCTACACCTTC	-	TRBD1	TRBV2	TRBJ1-2
CASSSGQGGDEQYF	TGTGCCAGCAGTTCCGGACAGGGGGGCGACGAGCAGTACTTC	few	TRBD1	TRBV25-1	TRBJ2-7
CASSQELGSTQYF	TGTGCCAGCAGCCAAGAATTGGGAAGTACGCAGTATTTT	many	-	TRBV4-2	TRBJ2-3
CASSLAGRYDEQFF	TGCGCCAGCAGCTTGGCCGGTCGCTACGATGAGCAGTTCTTC	-	-	TRBV5-1	TRBJ2-1
CASSRWTVRNTEAFF	TGTGCCAGCAGTCGATGGACAGTCCGCAACACTGAAGCTTTCTTT	-	-	TRBV28	TRBJ1-1
CASSLGRTGERRDTQYF	TGCGCCAGCAGCTTGGGCCGGACAGGGGAGCGACGAGATACGCAGTATTTT	few	TRBD1	TRBV5-1	TRBJ2-3
CASSGTSGSPYNEQFF	TGCGCCAGCAGTGGGACTAGCGGGAGTCCCTACAATGAGCAGTTCTTC	-	TRBD2	TRBV10-1	TRBJ2-1
CASSEAWTGSYEQYF	TGTGCCAGCAGTGAAGCTTGGACAGGGTCCTACGAGCAGTACTTC	-	TRBD1	TRBV6-1	TRBJ2-7
CASSPDSGKNIQYF	TGTGCCAGCAGCCCAGACAGCGGCAAAAACATTCAGTACTTC	-	-	TRBV7-2	TRBJ2-4
CARQGLGGNTIYF	TGTGCCAGACAGGGTTTGGGTGGAAACACCATATATTTT	-	-	TRBV2	TRBJ1-3
CASSYSADYGYTF	TGTGCCAGCAGTTACTCGGCGGACTATGGCTACACCTTC	few	-	TRBV6-6	TRBJ1-2
CASSGTGDNSPLHF	TGTGCCAGCAGTGGGACAGGGGACAATTCACCCCTCCACTTT	few	TRBD1	TRBV2	TRBJ1-6
CASSLDRRPRDGYTF	TGTGCCAGCAGCTTAGATCGGCGGCCTCGGGATGGCTACACCTTC	-	-	TRBV11-2	TRBJ1-2
CASSFRGVGTEAFF	TGTGCCAGCAGCTTCAGGGGAGTGGGCACTGAAGCTTTCTTT	-	-	TRBV11-1	TRBJ1-1
CASSPTLANEQFF	TGTGCCAGCAGCCCCACCCTAGCGAATGAGCAGTTCTTC	-	-	TRBV3-1	TRBJ2-1
CASSPPADYEQYF	TGTGCCAGCTCACCCCCAGCGGATTACGAGCAGTACTTC	few	-	TRBV18	TRBJ2-7
CASSPGTSDNEQYF	TGTGCCAGCTCACCGGGGACTAGCGACAATGAGCAGTACTTC	once	TRBD2	TRBV18	TRBJ2-5
CASRHRDPYEQYF	TGTGCCAGCAGGCACAGGGACCCCTACGAGCAGTACTTC	few	-	TRBV5-6	TRBJ2-7
CASSHNGRDQETQYF	TGTGCCAGCAGCCATAACGGACGGGATCAAGAGACCCAGTACTTC	few	-	TRBV3-1	TRBJ2-5
CSARDPGASSYNEQFF	TGCAGTGCTAGAGACCCCGGGGCGAGCTCCTACAATGAGCAGTTCTTC	-	-	TRBV20-1	TRBJ2-1
CATFGFRTDTQYF	TGTGCCACTTTTGGTTTCCGCACAGATACGCAGTATTTT	-	-	TRBV28	TRBJ2-3
CASRARGVTDTQYF	TGTGCCAGCAGGGCCAGGGGGGTAACAGATACGCAGTATTTT	-	-	TRBV3-1	TRBJ2-3
CASSQVRGEEYEKLFF	TGTGCCAGCAGCCAAGTCAGGGGGGAGGAGTATGAAAAACTGTTTTTT	-	TRBD1	TRBV3-1	TRBJ1-4
CASSPNSGHSSYNEQFF	TGTGCCAGCAGCCCGAATAGCGGGCATAGCTCCTACAATGAGCAGTTCTTC	-	TRBD2	TRBV11-3	TRBJ2-1
CASSASGVNEQFF	TGTGCCAGCAGTGCTAGCGGGGTCAATGAGCAGTTCTTC	many	TRBD2	TRBV25-1	TRBJ2-1
CASSQDTTRETQYF	TGTGCCAGCAGCCAAGACACCACCCGGGAGACCCAGTACTTC	-	-	TRBV3-1	TRBJ2-5
CASSFDSAGQPQHF	TGTGCCAGCAGTTTCGACAGTGCAGGGCAGCCCCAGCATTTT	few	-	TRBV12-3/TRBV12-4	TRBJ1-5
CASSPDPLGVSYGYTF	TGTGCCAGCAGTCCAGACCCTTTGGGGGTTAGCTATGGCTACACCTTC	-	-	TRBV27	TRBJ1-2
CSAAERLLDRLMNTEAFF	TGCAGTGCTGCCGAGCGATTACTAGACCGATTAATGAACACTGAAGCTTTCTTT	-	-	TRBV20-1	TRBJ1-1
CASGGQPPYEQYF	TGCGCCAGCGGAGGACAGCCACCCTACGAGCAGTACTTC	-	-	TRBV5-1	TRBJ2-7
CASRGLAGATGELFF	TGCGCCAGCAGAGGACTAGCGGGAGCCACCGGGGAGCTGTTTTTT	-	TRBD2	TRBV10-2	TRBJ2-2
CASSYSGGSNQPQHF	TGTGCCAGCAGTTACTCTGGGGGGAGCAATCAGCCCCAGCATTTT	-	-	TRBV6-5	TRBJ1-5
CASSRPEGGPHNEQFF	TGTGCCAGCAGCCGACCCGAGGGGGGACCCCACAATGAGCAGTTCTTC	-	-	TRBV11-2	TRBJ2-1
CASSWTGASVISYEQYF	TGCGCCAGCAGCTGGACAGGGGCCAGCGTCATCTCCTACGAGCAGTACTTC	-	TRBD1	TRBV5-1	TRBJ2-7
CASSLEAKSHNEQFF	TGTGCCAGCAGCTTGGAGGCGAAGTCCCACAATGAGCAGTTCTTC	-	-	TRBV5-4	TRBJ2-1
CASSQDGGRYNEQFF	TGCGCCAGCAGCCAAGATGGAGGGAGGTACAATGAGCAGTTCTTC	few	-	TRBV4-1	TRBJ2-1
CASSAGTKNTEAFF	TGCGCCAGCAGCGCCGGGACAAAGAACACTGAAGCTTTCTTT	few	-	TRBV5-1	TRBJ1-1
CASSSRLAGGLSGETQYF	TGTGCCAGCAGTTCCCGACTAGCGGGGGGGCTTTCCGGAGAGACCCAGTACTTC	-	TRBD2	TRBV12-3/TRBV12-4	TRBJ2-5
CASSQIDVTEAFF	TGCGCCAGCAGCCAGATTGACGTCACTGAAGCTTTCTTT	-	-	TRBV4-1	TRBJ1-1
CASSLGAGGANVLTF	TGTGCCAGCAGTTTAGGGGCCGGTGGGGCCAACGTCCTGACTTTC	-	-	TRBV12-3/TRBV12-4	TRBJ2-6
CASSYSVTSGGYNEQFF	TGTGCCAGCAGTTACTCTGTGACTAGCGGGGGGTACAATGAGCAGTTCTTC	few	TRBD2	TRBV6-2/TRBV6-3	TRBJ2-1